Below are 25 T cell receptor beta chains sequenced from a single sample in a study of blood T cell repertoires in COVID-19. Sequenced by immunoSEQ multiplex PCR; TCRdb stores in-frame clones only, minus some. The table includes under 200,000 clones, around 92% detected once. Material: PBMCs or T cells enriched from blood (not recorded which). These receptor sequences come from a woman under 30 who had recovered from COVID-19.

This chain joins TRBV6-5 and TRBJ2-2; TRBD2 aligns across 7 bases. The germline V gene encodes CDR1 MNHEY and CDR2 SVGAGI. CDR3 length: 15 residues. After removal of 6 bases from V and 8 bases from J, the junction contained 12 bases not matched to a gene. This chain's CDR3 is CASSASGLGGGELFF. Written as DNA, the CDR3 is TGTGCCAGCAGCGCTTCCGGCCTGGGAGGGGGGGAGCTGTTTTTT.

The chain joins TRBV6-5 to TRBJ1-1, with 10 bases aligning to TRBD1. Germline assignment: CDR1 MNHEY and CDR2 SVGAGI. The V segment lost 6 bases and the J segment 5 bases; nucleotides outside the gene matches: 9. The CDR3 is made up of 15 amino acids. CDR3 bases: TGTGCCAGCAGGAACCGACAGGGGGCGAATACTGAAGCTTTCTTT. The encoded protein is CASRNRQGANTEAFF.

This clone appeared a few times. The genes are TRBV9 and TRBJ1-3, with D possibly TRBD1 on 5 matching bases. Trimming removed 1 base at V and 6 bases at J, with 14 bases between. This CDR3 spans 15 amino acids. Germline V gene sequence: CDR1 SGDLS, CDR2 YYNGEE. The CDR3 DNA reads TGTGCCAGCAGCGTATCTGACAGTCTGGAAAACACCATATATTTT. This gives the protein CASSVSDSLENTIYF.

This clone was picked up one time. This chain uses TRBV28 with TRBJ1-1; 7 bases fit TRBD1. The CDR3 runs 12 residues. CDR1 MDHEN and CDR2 SYDVKM come from the germline V gene. Germline trimming cut 4 bases from V and 7 bases from J; bases unmatched to any gene: 3. CDR3 region: CASSSGQLEAFF. The CDR3 region has the DNA TGTGCCAGCAGTTCGGGACAGCTTGAAGCTTTCTTT.

The chain has TRBV28 and TRBJ2-3; D unclear. V lost 4 bases and J lost 2, with 7 bases in between. CDR1 and CDR2 (germline): MDHEN, SYDVKM. The CDR3 has 13 amino acids. CDR3 nucleotide sequence: TGTGCCAGCAGTTCCCCGGTCACAGATACGCAGTATTTT. It yields the protein CASSSPVTDTQYF. Full variable domain (missing parts from reference TRBV28 and TRBJ2-3): DVKVTQSSRYLVKRTGEKVFLECVQDMDHENMFWYRQDPGLGLRLIYFSYDVKMKEKGDIPEGYSVSREKKERFSLILESASTNQTSMYLCASSSPVTDTQYFGPGTRLTVL.

This chain connects TRBV21-1 to TRBJ1-5; the D call of TRBD1 is as the table states it, not checked on the DNA. TRBV21-1 is reported as a pseudogene. The CDR3 consists of 19 residues. For the CDR3, the DNA is TGTGCCAGCAGAAAACGCTCGGGACAGTGGCGATATAGCAATCAGCCCCAGCATTTT. This sequence encodes CASRKRSGQWRYSNQPQHF.

This clone was detected ten times or more. V usage is TRBV5-1 and J usage is TRBJ2-1; 8 bases match TRBD2. V dropped 7 bases and J dropped 5; count of bases not matched to a gene: 11. The CDR3 has 15 amino acids. Per germline, CDR1 SGHRS and CDR2 YFSETQ. The CDR3 DNA is TGCGCCAGCTGCTCGGGGAGCGGGGGAAACAATGAGCAGTTCTTC. It codes for CASCSGSGGNNEQFF.

The chain is built from TRBV12-5 and TRBJ1-1; 9 bases map to TRBD1. V shed 1 base and J 4 bases; nucleotides not matched to a gene: 4. CDR1 is LGHNT and CDR2 is FRNRAP in the germline V gene. This CDR3 region has 15 residues. CDR3 bases: TGTGCTAGTGGTTTGGGGGGGACAGGGAGCACTGAAGCTTTCTTT. It specifies CASGLGGTGSTEAFF.

The rearrangement links TRBV24-1 to TRBJ1-6; D is undetermined. From germline, CDR1 is KGHDR and CDR2 SFDVKD. The CDR3 is made up of 15 amino acids. The germline V and J ends were trimmed by 4 bases and 6 bases, with 12 bases remaining between them. This CDR3 is CATSDPTPTNSPLHF. The CDR3 coding sequence is TGTGCCACCAGTGACCCGACACCCACTAATTCACCCCTCCACTTT.

This clone was found once. The chain is built from TRBV6-5 and TRBJ2-3; 7 bases line up with TRBD1. Looked up from germline, CDR1 is MNHEY and CDR2 is SVGAGI. V was clipped by 3 bases and J by 5 bases; unmatched bases: 8. The CDR3 loop spans 15 amino acids. The CDR3 region has the DNA TGTGCCAGCAGTTATCAGACAGGGAGAATAGATACGCAGTATTTT. This gives the protein CASSYQTGRIDTQYF.

V gene TRBV13 combines with J gene TRBJ1-2, with a possible D match to TRBD1 (5 bases). V lost 5 bases and J 5 bases, leaving 15 bases between the germline ends. The CDR3 has 14 residues. CDR1 and CDR2 from the germline V gene are PRHDT and FYEKMQ (reference sequence). The CDR3, as DNA: TGTGCCAGCAGCCCTGCCCTCGGGGGGTATGGCTACACCTTC. This encodes CASSPALGGYGYTF.

This clone was counted between two and nine times. The rearrangement uses TRBV27 and TRBJ1-1, with a possible D match to TRBD1 (5 bases). The V end lost 3 bases, the J end lost 7 bases, and 12 bases lay between the germline ends. CDR3 length: 13 amino acids. The V gene's germline CDR1 is MNHEY and CDR2 SMNVEV (reference sequence). The CDR3 coding sequence is TGTGCCAGCAGTTTTCCCGGGGGGAATGAAGCTTTCTTT. Translation gives CASSFPGGNEAFF.

The chain combines TRBV11-2 with TRBJ2-5; D perhaps matches TRBD2 (7 bases). Per germline, CDR1 SGHAT and CDR2 FQNNGV. Trimming shortened V by 6 bases and J by 2 bases, and 16 bases separated the two germline ends. CDR3 size: 15 residues. The CDR3 region is CASRYTGRAQETQYF. The CDR3 DNA sequence: TGTGCCAGCAGGTATACAGGGAGGGCACAAGAGACCCAGTACTTC.

This clone has only one observation. The chain has TRBV18 and TRBJ1-1; weak D call: TRBD1 (5 bases). This CDR3 has 16 amino acids. Germline-derived CDR1 and CDR2 are KGHSH and LQKENI. The V end was cut by 6 bases, the J end by 4 bases, with 21 bases between. The CDR3 protein is CASSSTGNAMGTEAFF. CDR3 bases: TGTGCCAGCTCGTCAACAGGAAACGCGATGGGCACTGAAGCTTTCTTT.

The V and J genes are TRBV20-1 and TRBJ2-4; D might be TRBD2 (5 bases). The germline V and J ends were trimmed by 2 bases and 8 bases, with 7 bases remaining between them. Per the germline V gene, CDR1 is DFQATT and CDR2 is SNEGSKA (reference sequence). This CDR3 region has 11 residues. CDR3 amino acids: CSARPGDIQYF. The CDR3, as DNA: TGCAGTGCTAGACCCGGGGACATTCAGTACTTC.

V and J are TRBV5-4 and TRBJ2-7; D possibly corresponds to TRBD1 (6 bases). Germline assignment: CDR1 SGHNT and CDR2 YYREEE (reference sequence). V dropped 4 bases and J dropped 10 bases, with 24 bases sitting between them. The CDR3 spans 15 residues. As DNA, the CDR3 is TGTGCCAGCAGCCCGCCTAGGGGGACGATTGAGGAACAGTACTTC. Translation gives CASSPPRGTIEEQYF.

This clone occurred a few times. The V and J genes are TRBV28 and TRBJ2-7; D gene uncertain. V was cut by 5 bases and J by 0 bases, with 11 bases left in between. Germline V gene sequence: CDR1 MDHEN, CDR2 SYDVKM. CDR3 length equals 14 residues. The CDR3: CASSAPGVSYEQYF. In nucleotides, the CDR3 is TGTGCCAGCAGTGCCCCCGGTGTCTCCTACGAGCAGTACTTC.

A note on this clone: The sample holds other DNA sequences that translate to the same CDR3. The chain combines TRBV4-1 with TRBJ1-2; no definite D call. CDR3 size: 13 residues. Germline CDR1 reads MGHRA; CDR2 reads YSYEKL. Trimming left V 3 bases short and J 3 bases short, with 8 bases between. Here the CDR3 reads CASSQGTDYGYTF. CDR3 sequence (DNA): TGCGCCAGCAGCCAGGGCACAGACTATGGCTACACCTTC.

V is TRBV6-1 and J is TRBJ2-1; 15 bases align to TRBD2. The CDR3 consists of 16 residues. The J segment lost 7 bases and the V segment lost 1 base, leaving 2 bases of the junction unmatched. Germline loops: CDR1 MNHNS, CDR2 SASEGT. The CDR3 DNA follows: TGTGCCAGCAGTGAAGAAGGGACTAGCGGGGGGAATGAGCAGTTCTTC. Translation gives CASSEEGTSGGNEQFF.

The rearrangement links TRBV30 to TRBJ2-1, with TRBD2 matching over 8 bases. J lost 5 bases, V lost 5 bases, and 11 bases had no gene match. The CDR3 has 15 amino acids. Germline V gene lookup returns CDR1 GTSNPN and CDR2 SVGIG (reference sequence). CDR3 nucleotide sequence: TGTGCCTGGGTAGCGGGGACCCGGCTTAACAATGAGCAGTTCTTC. Translated, it gives CAWVAGTRLNNEQFF.

The chain couples TRBV28 to TRBJ1-5; the match to TRBD1 covers 7 bases. V was pared by 5 bases and J by 8 bases, with 12 bases of the junction left unmatched. This CDR3 is 15 amino acids long. Germline loops: CDR1 MDHEN, CDR2 SYDVKM. The CDR3 is CASSPGQFYPKPQHF. For the CDR3, the DNA is TGTGCCAGCAGTCCGGGACAGTTTTATCCAAAGCCCCAGCATTTT.

The chain employs TRBV27 and TRBJ2-7; 7 nucleotides line up with TRBD2. CDR3 length equals 14 residues. CDR1 is MNHEY, CDR2 SMNVEV, per germline (reference sequence). V shed 4 bases, J shed 6 bases, and the junction held 9 bases outside the gene matches. This CDR3 is CASSWSSGGGEQYF. For the CDR3, the DNA is TGTGCCAGCAGTTGGTCGTCGGGGGGAGGCGAGCAGTACTTC.

The J gene is TRBJ1-2, the V gene TRBV5-1; the D gene is possibly TRBD1 (5 bases). This CDR3 region has 14 residues. In germline, CDR1 is SGHRS, CDR2 YFSETQ. Trimming took off 0 bases at V and 7 bases at J, with 13 bases between the two ends. The CDR3 DNA reads as TGCGCCAGCAGCTTGGAGTGGGGGGATGGTGGCTACACCTTC. This sequence encodes CASSLEWGDGGYTF. Combining the CDR3 with reference TRBV5-1 and TRBJ1-2 gives the whole variable domain KAGVTQTPRYLIKTRGQQVTLSCSPISGHRSVSWYQQTPGQGLQFLFEYFSETQRNKGNFPGRFSGRQFSNSRSEMNVSTLELGDSALYLCASSLEWGDGGYTFGSGTRLTVV.

The chain links TRBV28 to TRBJ2-6; TRBD1 matches 7 bases. CDR1 is MDHEN and CDR2 is SYDVKM in the germline V gene. CDR3 length equals 21 residues. Unmatched junction bases numbered 23, after V lost 8 bases and J lost 1 base. CDR3 protein: CASRDRIGTVKELSGANVLTF. The CDR3 coding sequence is TGTGCCAGCCGGGATCGGATAGGGACAGTTAAAGAATTATCTGGGGCCAACGTCCTGACTTTC.

The genes are TRBV11-2 and TRBJ2-3; 9 nucleotides agree with TRBD1. The CDR3 loop spans 15 amino acids. CDR1 is SGHAT and CDR2 is FQNNGV in the germline V gene. The junction had 4 bases not matched to a gene; V was cut back by 1 base and J by 5 bases. The CDR3 nucleotides read TGTGCCAGCAGCTTAGTTGGACAGGGGAGAGATACGCAGTATTTT. The encoded protein is CASSLVGQGRDTQYF.